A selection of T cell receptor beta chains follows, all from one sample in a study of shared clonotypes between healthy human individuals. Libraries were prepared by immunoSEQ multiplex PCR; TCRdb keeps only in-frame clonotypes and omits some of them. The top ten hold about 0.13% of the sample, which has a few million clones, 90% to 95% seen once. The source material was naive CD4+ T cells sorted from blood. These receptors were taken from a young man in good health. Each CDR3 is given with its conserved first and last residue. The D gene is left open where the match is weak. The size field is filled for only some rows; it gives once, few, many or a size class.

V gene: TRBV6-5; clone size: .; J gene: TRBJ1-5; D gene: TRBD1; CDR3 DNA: TGTGCCAGCGGGGACAGTAGCAATCAGCCCCAGCATTTT; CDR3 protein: CASGDSSNQPQHF
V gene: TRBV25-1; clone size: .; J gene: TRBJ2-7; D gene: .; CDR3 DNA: TGTGCCAGCAGTGACGTAGGGGGGAAGTACGAGCAGTACTTC; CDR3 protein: CASSDVGGKYEQYF
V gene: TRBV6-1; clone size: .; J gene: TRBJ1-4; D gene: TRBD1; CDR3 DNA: TGTGCCAGCAGTGGACAGGGGGCGGGGGAAAAACTGTTTTTT; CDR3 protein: CASSGQGAGEKLFF
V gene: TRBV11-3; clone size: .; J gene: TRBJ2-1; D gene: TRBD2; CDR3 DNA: TGTGCCAGCAGCCCCGGCGGTTTCGAGCGGGATACCCCCAATGAGCAGTTCTTC; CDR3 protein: CASSPGGFERDTPNEQFF
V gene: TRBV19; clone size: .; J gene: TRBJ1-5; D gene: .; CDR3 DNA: TGTGCCAGTAGTATTGAGTTGGGGCAGCCCCAGCATTTT; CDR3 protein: CASSIELGQPQHF
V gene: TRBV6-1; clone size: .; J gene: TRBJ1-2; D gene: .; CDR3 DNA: TGTGCCAGCAGTGAACCAAGTCTTAGGTCAGACGGCTACACCTTC; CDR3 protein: CASSEPSLRSDGYTF
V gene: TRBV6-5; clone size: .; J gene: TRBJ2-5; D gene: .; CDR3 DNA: TGTGCCAGCAGTTACTCGAGGGAGCAAGAGACCCAGTACTTC; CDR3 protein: CASSYSREQETQYF
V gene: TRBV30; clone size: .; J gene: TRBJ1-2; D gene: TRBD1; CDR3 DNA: TGTGCCTGGAACAGGGGCCCCGCTAACTATGGCTACACCTTC; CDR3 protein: CAWNRGPANYGYTF
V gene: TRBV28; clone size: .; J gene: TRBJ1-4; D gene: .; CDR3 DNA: TGTGCCAGCAGCCTCGAGGGACGAGGGAAACTGTTTTTT; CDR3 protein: CASSLEGRGKLFF
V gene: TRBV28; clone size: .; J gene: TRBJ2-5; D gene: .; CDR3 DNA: TGTGCTGGGGGGGACAAAGTTGCAGAGACCCAGTACTTC; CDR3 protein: CAGGDKVAETQYF
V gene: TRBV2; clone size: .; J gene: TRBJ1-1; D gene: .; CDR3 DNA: TGTGCCAGCACCGTGAATCAGAACACTGAAGCTTTCTTT; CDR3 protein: CASTVNQNTEAFF
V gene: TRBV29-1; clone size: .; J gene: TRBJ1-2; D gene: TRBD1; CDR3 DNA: TGCAGCGTGGGACAGGGGGGTAACTATGGCTACACCTTC; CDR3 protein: CSVGQGGNYGYTF
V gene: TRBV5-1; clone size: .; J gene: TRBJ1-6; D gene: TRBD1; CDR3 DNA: TGCGCCAGCAGCTTGGGCTCAGGGGGGAAGGATTCACCCCTCCACTTT; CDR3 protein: CASSLGSGGKDSPLHF
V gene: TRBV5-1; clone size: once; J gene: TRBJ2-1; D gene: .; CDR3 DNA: TGCGCCAGCAGCTTGGGAGGGGAATCCTACAATGAGCAGTTCTTC; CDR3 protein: CASSLGGESYNEQFF
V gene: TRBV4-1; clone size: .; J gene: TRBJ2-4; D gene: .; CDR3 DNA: TGCGCCAGCAGCCCATCATTCGGCGGCGCAGACAACATTCAGTACTTC; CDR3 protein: CASSPSFGGADNIQYF
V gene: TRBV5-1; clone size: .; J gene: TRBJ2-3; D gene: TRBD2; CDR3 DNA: TGCGCCAGCAGCTTCCTAGCGGGGGGCACAGATACGCAGTATTTT; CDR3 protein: CASSFLAGGTDTQYF
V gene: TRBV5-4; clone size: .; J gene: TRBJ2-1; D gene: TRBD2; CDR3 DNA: TGTGCCAGCAGCTTGGCCACTAGCGGGGGGTACAATGAGCAGTTCTTC; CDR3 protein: CASSLATSGGYNEQFF
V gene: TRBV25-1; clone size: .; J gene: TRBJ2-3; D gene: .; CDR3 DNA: TGTGCCAGCAGTGGGTTCACAGATACGCAGTATTTT; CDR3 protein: CASSGFTDTQYF
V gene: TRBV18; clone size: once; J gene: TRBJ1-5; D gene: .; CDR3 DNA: TGTGCCAGCTCACCAACATACGATAGCAATCAGCCCCAGCATTTT; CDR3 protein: CASSPTYDSNQPQHF
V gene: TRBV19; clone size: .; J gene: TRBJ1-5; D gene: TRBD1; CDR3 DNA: TGTGCCAGTAGTACGGACAGGGTAGAGCCCCAGCATTTT; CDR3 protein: CASSTDRVEPQHF
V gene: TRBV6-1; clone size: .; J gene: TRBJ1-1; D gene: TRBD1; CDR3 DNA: TGTGCCAGCAGTGTCCGACAGGGGGCGTTCGCCACTGAAGCTTTCTTT; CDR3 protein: CASSVRQGAFATEAFF
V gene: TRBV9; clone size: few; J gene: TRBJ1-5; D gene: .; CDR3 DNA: TGTGCCAGCAGCCCCTCATCAGGGGACAATCAGCCCCAGCATTTT; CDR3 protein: CASSPSSGDNQPQHF
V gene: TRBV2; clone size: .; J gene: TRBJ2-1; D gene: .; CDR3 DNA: TGTGCCAGCACCACCACCGGGAATAATGAGCAGTTCTTC; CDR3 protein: CASTTTGNNEQFF
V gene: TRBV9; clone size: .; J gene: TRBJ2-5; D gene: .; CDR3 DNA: TGTGCCAGCAGCGTATCCGACCAAGAGACCCAGTACTTC; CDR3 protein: CASSVSDQETQYF
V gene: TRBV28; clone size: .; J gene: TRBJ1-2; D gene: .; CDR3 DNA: TGTGCCAGCAGTTTAACTAACTATGGCTACACCTTC; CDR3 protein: CASSLTNYGYTF
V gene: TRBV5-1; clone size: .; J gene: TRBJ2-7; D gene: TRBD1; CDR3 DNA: TGCGCCAGCAGCTCGACAGGGCATGGGCAGTACTTC; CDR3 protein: CASSSTGHGQYF
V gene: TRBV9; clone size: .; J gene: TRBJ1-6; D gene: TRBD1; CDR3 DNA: TGTGCCAGCAGCGAGAGGGGGCGACTTAATTCACCCCTCCACTTT; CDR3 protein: CASSERGRLNSPLHF
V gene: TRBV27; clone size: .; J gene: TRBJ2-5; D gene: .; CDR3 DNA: TGTGCCAGCAGTTCCCTGGGCAGGTCGTACCAAGAGACCCAGTACTTC; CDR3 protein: CASSSLGRSYQETQYF
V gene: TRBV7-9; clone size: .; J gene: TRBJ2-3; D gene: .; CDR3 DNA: TGTGCCAGCAGCTTAGCGGCCCTTAGCACAGATACGCAGTATTTT; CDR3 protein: CASSLAALSTDTQYF
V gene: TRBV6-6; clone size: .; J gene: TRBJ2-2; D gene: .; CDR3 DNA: TGTGCCAGCAGCCTAGCAAAGAACACCGGGGAGCTGTTTTTT; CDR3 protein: CASSLAKNTGELFF
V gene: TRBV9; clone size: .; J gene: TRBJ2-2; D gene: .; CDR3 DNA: TGTGCCAGCAGCCCGAACACCGGGGAGCTGTTTTTT; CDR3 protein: CASSPNTGELFF
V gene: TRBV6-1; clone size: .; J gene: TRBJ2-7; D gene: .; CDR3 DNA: TGTGCCAGCAGTGAACAAAGGGACACCTGGGGGTTC; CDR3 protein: CASSEQRDTWGF
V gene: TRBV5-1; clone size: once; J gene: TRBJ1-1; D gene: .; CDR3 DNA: TGCGCCAGCTCGAACCAGGGATACACTGAAGCTTTCTTT; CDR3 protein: CASSNQGYTEAFF
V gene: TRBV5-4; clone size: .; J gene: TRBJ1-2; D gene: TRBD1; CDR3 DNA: TGTGCCAGCAGCCCACGGACAGGGGTAGGGTATGGCTACACCTTC; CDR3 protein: CASSPRTGVGYGYTF
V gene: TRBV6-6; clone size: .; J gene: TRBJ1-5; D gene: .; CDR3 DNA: TGTGCCAGCAGCTATCCCCCGGGGAGGGGTGGGGAGCCCCAGCATTTT; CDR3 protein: CASSYPPGRGGEPQHF
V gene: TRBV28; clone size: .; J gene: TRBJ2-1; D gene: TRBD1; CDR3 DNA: TGTGCCAGCAGAAGACAGGGGGCCTATGAGCAGTTCTTC; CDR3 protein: CASRRQGAYEQFF
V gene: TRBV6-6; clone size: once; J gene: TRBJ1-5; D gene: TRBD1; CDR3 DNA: TGTGCCAGCAGGACAGGGGCTAGCAATCAGCCCCAGCATTTT; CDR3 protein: CASRTGASNQPQHF
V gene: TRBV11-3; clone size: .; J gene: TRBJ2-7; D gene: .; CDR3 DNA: TGTGCCAGCAGCTTGTCAGAGGGCTCCTACGAGCAGTACTTC; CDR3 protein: CASSLSEGSYEQYF
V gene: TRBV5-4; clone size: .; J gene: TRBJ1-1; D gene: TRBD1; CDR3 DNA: TGTGCCAGCAGCCCTGGGGACAGATCGGACCCTGAAGCTTTCTTT; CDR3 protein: CASSPGDRSDPEAFF
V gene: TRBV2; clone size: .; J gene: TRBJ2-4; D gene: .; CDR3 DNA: TGTGCCAGCAGTGAGCAGTTAGCGATAGCCAAAAACATTCAGTACTTC; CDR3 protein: CASSEQLAIAKNIQYF
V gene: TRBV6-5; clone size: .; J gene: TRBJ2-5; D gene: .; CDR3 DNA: TGTGCCAGCAGTTATTTCGGGCCGGGGCAAGAGACCCAGTACTTC; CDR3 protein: CASSYFGPGQETQYF
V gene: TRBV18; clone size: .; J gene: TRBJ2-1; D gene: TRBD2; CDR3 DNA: TGTGCCAGCTCACCATTAGCGGGAATTCCCAATGAGCAGTTCTTC; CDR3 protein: CASSPLAGIPNEQFF
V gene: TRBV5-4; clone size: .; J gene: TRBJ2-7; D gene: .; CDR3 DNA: TGTGCCAGCAGCTTGAAGGGGGGTTCCTACGAGCAGTACTTC; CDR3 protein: CASSLKGGSYEQYF
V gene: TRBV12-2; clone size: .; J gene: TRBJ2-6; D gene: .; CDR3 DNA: TGTGCAAGTCGCTTAGCCCCCCGGCTACATCCGGTCTGGACCAACGTCCTGACTTTC; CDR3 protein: CASRLAPRLHPVWTNVLTF
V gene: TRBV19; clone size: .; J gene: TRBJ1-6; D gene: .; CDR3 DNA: TGTGCCAGTAGTACGGCGGTTCAAACATATAATTCACCCCTCCACTTT; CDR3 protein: CASSTAVQTYNSPLHF